The TCR beta chain described here comes from a study of blood T cell repertoires in COVID-19. Trimming shortened V by 5 bases and J by 4 bases, and 8 bases separated the two germline ends. This CDR3 has 11 residues. From germline, CDR1 is DFQATT and CDR2 SNEGSKA (reference sequence). Clones were read by immunoSEQ multiplex PCR, and TCRdb kept only the in-frame ones, dropping some. This sample has hundreds of thousands of clones, with around 83% found just once. Sequenced: peripheral blood. The V and J genes are TRBV20-1 and TRBJ1-2; D gene unclear. This clonotype was sampled from a man older than 75 with acute or convalescent COVID-19. The CDR3 bases are TGCAGTGCTTCGTTTTCCTATGGCTACACCTTC. Its protein is CSASFSYGYTF.